Listed below are T cell receptor beta chains from one sample, sequenced in a study of blood T cells in healthy people across ages. MiXCR was run by TCRdb on the 5' RACE reads, yielding one entry per CDR3 protein. The table lists approximately 780,000 distinct CDR3 sequences, roughly 26% of them singletons. These records were also assigned to another study, of T cells of mothers and their children.

Material for sequencing was blood. The receptors here all came from a boy aged 5-17 years in good health. Both conserved end residues are part of each CDR3. Fields, in order: D gene, V gene, J gene, clone size, CDR3 protein, CDR3 DNA. D genes are given only for firm matches. Not every row has a clone size; where given, it reads once, few, many or a size class.

TRBD1,TRBV6-5,TRBJ2-3,-,CASRSRDSDQYF,TGTGCCAGCAGATCCCGGGACAGTGATCAGTATTTT
TRBD1,TRBV3-1,TRBJ1-2,-,CASNGQDDGYTF,TGTGCCAGCAACGGACAGGACGATGGCTACACCTTC
TRBD2,TRBV27,TRBJ2-1,few,CASSLLTSGGAPEQFF,TGTGCCAGCAGCCTCCTAACTAGCGGGGGGGCCCCTGAGCAGTTCTTC
-,TRBV15,TRBJ2-5,few,CATSKDTWETQYF,TGTGCCACCAGCAAGGACACATGGGAGACCCAGTACTTC
-,TRBV5-1,TRBJ1-4,once,CASSTGVIGNEKLFF,TGCGCCAGCAGCACCGGGGTTATCGGGAATGAAAAACTGTTTTTT
-,TRBV2,TRBJ1-2,-,CASSEEAGRHGYTF,TGTGCCAGCAGTGAAGAGGCAGGGAGGCATGGCTACACCTTC
-,TRBV5-1,TRBJ2-7,-,CASSRSLRDPGDEQYF,TGCGCCAGCAGCAGAAGCCTACGGGACCCCGGGGACGAGCAGTACTTC
-,TRBV9,TRBJ2-5,many,CASSDSQETQYF,TGTGCCAGCAGCGACTCGCAAGAGACCCAGTACTTC
-,TRBV7-6,TRBJ2-1,-,CASSLSIVSNEQFF,TGTGCCAGCAGCTTAAGCATCGTAAGCAATGAGCAGTTCTTC
TRBD1,TRBV6-6,TRBJ1-4,-,CASSSTGLNEKLFF,TGTGCCAGCAGTTCGACAGGGCTTAATGAAAAACTGTTTTTT
-,TRBV2,TRBJ2-7,-,CASRRVYEQYF,TGTGCCAGCAGAAGAGTGTACGAGCAGTACTTC
-,TRBV9,TRBJ2-7,-,CASSGGDTSHEQYF,TGTGCCAGCAGCGGAGGAGATACGTCCCACGAGCAGTACTTC
-,TRBV15,TRBJ2-7,few,CATSLRRGGYEQYF,TGTGCCACCAGCCTCCGACGGGGAGGCTACGAGCAGTACTTC
TRBD1,TRBV20-1,TRBJ1-1,-,CSARDNPMAGGTEAFF,TGCAGTGCTAGAGATAACCCCATGGCAGGGGGCACTGAAGCTTTCTTT
TRBD2,TRBV20-1,TRBJ2-1,-,CSASGGGRSYNEQFF,TGCAGTGCTAGCGGCGGGGGACGCTCCTACAATGAGCAGTTCTTC
-,TRBV5-1,TRBJ2-3,-,CASSSYSSSTDTQYF,TGCGCCAGCAGCTCATACTCCTCTAGCACAGATACGCAGTATTTT
-,TRBV6-6,TRBJ1-2,-,CASSYWDGYGYTF,TGTGCCAGCAGTTACTGGGACGGCTATGGCTACACCTTC
-,TRBV12-5,TRBJ2-7,-,CASGLTPSVSEQYF,TGTGCTAGTGGTCTGACTCCTTCCGTCTCCGAGCAGTACTTC
-,TRBV29-1,TRBJ2-2,few,CSVEETGELFF,TGCAGCGTTGAAGAGACCGGGGAGCTGTTTTTT
-,TRBV6-5,TRBJ2-7,many,CASSYRGVTYEQYF,TGTGCCAGCAGTTACCGGGGAGTGACCTACGAGCAGTACTTC
-,TRBV6-5,TRBJ1-2,-,CATMFSYGYTF,TGTGCCACCATGTTCAGCTATGGCTACACCTTC
-,TRBV20-1,TRBJ2-5,-,CSAPKWALLETQYF,TGCAGTGCTCCAAAATGGGCTCTCCTGGAGACCCAGTACTTC
-,TRBV6-5,TRBJ1-2,-,CASSFLGGIGGYTF,TGTGCCAGCAGTTTCCTAGGGGGGATCGGTGGCTACACCTTC
-,TRBV7-6,TRBJ2-2,few,CASRQQGAGELFF,TGTGCCAGCAGACAACAGGGAGCCGGGGAGCTGTTTTTT
-,TRBV11-2,TRBJ2-1,-,CASSLEVVREQFF,TGTGCCAGCAGCTTAGAGGTCGTCCGGGAGCAGTTCTTC
TRBD2,TRBV5-1,TRBJ2-1,few,CASSFIPAGGDNEQFF,TGCGCCAGCAGCTTCATCCCAGCGGGGGGTGACAATGAGCAGTTCTTC
TRBD1,TRBV29-1,TRBJ2-5,few,CSVSLQGARETQYF,TGCAGCGTTTCCCTACAGGGGGCCCGAGAGACCCAGTACTTC
-,TRBV7-9,TRBJ2-2,-,CASVGGNTGELFF,TGTGCCAGCGTCGGAGGGAACACCGGGGAGCTGTTTTTT
-,TRBV7-9,TRBJ1-6,-,CASSPGDWSSPLHF,TGTGCCAGCAGCCCAGGGGATTGGAGTTCACCCCTCCACTTT
TRBD1,TRBV29-1,TRBJ2-7,few,CSVVWDRGTYEQYF,TGCAGCGTAGTATGGGACAGGGGGACCTACGAGCAGTACTTC
TRBD2,TRBV20-1,TRBJ2-3,few,CSARFGGYTDTQYF,TGCAGTGCTAGATTCGGGGGGTACACAGATACGCAGTATTTT
TRBD1,TRBV2,TRBJ1-5,-,CASSERKGANQPQHF,TGTGCCAGCAGTGAAAGGAAGGGGGCGAATCAGCCCCAGCATTTT
-,TRBV6-2/TRBV6-3,TRBJ2-2,-,CASSRTSSAGELFF,TGTGCCAGCAGTCGTACTAGCTCAGCCGGGGAGCTGTTTTTT
-,TRBV9,TRBJ2-7,-,CASSVGLSNSGVNYEQYF,TGTGCCAGCAGCGTAGGACTATCCAATAGCGGAGTAAACTACGAGCAGTACTTC
-,TRBV9,TRBJ2-5,-,CASSPRWWGKGKETQYF,TGTGCCAGCAGCCCTAGATGGTGGGGCAAGGGAAAAGAGACCCAGTACTTC
-,TRBV7-6,TRBJ2-7,-,CASTPKASGSEQYF,TGTGCCAGCACCCCGAAGGCTAGTGGGAGCGAGCAGTACTTC
-,TRBV3-1,TRBJ2-4,few,CASSQEAGGLAKNIQYF,TGTGCCAGCAGCCAAGAAGCTGGGGGATTAGCCAAAAACATTCAGTACTTC
TRBD2,TRBV6-5,TRBJ2-5,-,CASSHEGGRLAADQETQYF,TGTGCCAGCAGTCACGAGGGTGGGAGACTAGCGGCGGACCAAGAGACCCAGTACTTC
-,TRBV4-1,TRBJ2-3,-,CASSQDEQVPTDTQYF,TGCGCCAGCAGCCAAGATGAACAGGTCCCCACAGATACGCAGTATTTT
-,TRBV2,TRBJ2-2,-,CASSPGAGAIGELFF,TGTGCCAGCAGCCCAGGGGCAGGGGCCATCGGGGAGCTGTTTTTT
TRBD2,TRBV9,TRBJ2-7,-,CASSVGGGSGEQYF,TGTGCCAGCAGCGTAGGGGGAGGGTCCGGGGAGCAGTACTTC
TRBD2,TRBV7-3,TRBJ2-7,many,CASSPGGLAEPYEQYF,TGTGCCAGCAGCCCCGGGGGACTAGCGGAGCCCTACGAGCAGTACTTC
-,TRBV4-1,TRBJ2-5,-,CASSQEFKETQYF,TGCGCCAGCAGCCAAGAATTTAAAGAGACCCAGTACTTC
-,TRBV2,TRBJ2-6,few,CAIRRGAGANVLTF,TGTGCCATCCGGAGGGGTGCTGGGGCCAACGTCCTGACTTTC
-,TRBV20-1,TRBJ2-5,once,CSARDYLAGRQETQYF,TGCAGTGCTAGAGACTATTTGGCAGGTCGACAAGAGACCCAGTACTTC
-,TRBV7-3,TRBJ2-1,-,CASSWGPVGEQFF,TGTGCCAGCAGCTGGGGACCGGTGGGTGAGCAGTTCTTC
-,TRBV15,TRBJ2-1,few,CATSREDSNNEQFF,TGTGCCACCAGCAGAGAAGACTCGAACAATGAGCAGTTCTTC
TRBD2,TRBV4-2,TRBJ2-1,-,CASSLRDYDNEQFF,TGTGCCAGCAGCCTCCGGGACTACGACAATGAGCAGTTCTTC
-,TRBV29-1,TRBJ2-5,-,CSVDFQETQYF,TGCAGCGTTGACTTCCAAGAGACCCAGTACTTC
TRBD2,TRBV3-1,TRBJ2-4,few,CASSRAPGGKNIQYF,TGTGCCAGCAGTCGGGCCCCGGGGGGCAAAAACATTCAGTACTTC